This TCR beta chain was sequenced for a study of blood T cell repertoires in COVID-19 (dated by TCRdb to 2020 to 2021). General notes on the study: Samples covering the acute and convalescent phases of COVID-19 were provided by collaborators in the United States, Italy and Spain. The prospective study material was composed of cDNA or gDNA derived from T cells, B-cell-depleted T cells, or PBMCs. Subjects who had been exposed to COVID-19, were actively infected with it, or had recovered from it provided the deeply sampled blood TCRbeta repertoires that made up the dataset. The repertoires were made available in a free public database intended to serve as a resource for research on the immune response to SARS-CoV-2. Samples came from the ongoing ImmuneRACE study (first 160 participants) plus 1,254 subjects from 6 global collaborators. A de-identified subject ID, COVID-19 status, age in years and sex were almost always included in the sample metadata. Where available, HLA class I and class II types were taken from metadata supplied by the sample provider and were not determined by assay-based typing.

Whole blood was collected in K2EDTA tubes by collaborating institutions according to the institutions' own protocols. Collaborator samples were shipped for TCRbeta analysis as frozen whole blood, isolated PBMCs, or DNA extracted from either sample type. TCRbeta CDR3 regions were amplified from genomic DNA using the immunoSEQ Assay, a bias-controlled multiplex PCR. The authors' analysis ran thus. The number of nucleated cells in each sample was estimated from the amplification of reference gene primers within the assay. To quantify the absolute abundance of each unique TCRbeta CDR3 rearrangement, sequence reads were collapsed and filtered. For each sample, productive Simpson clonality was calculated as the square root of Simpson's diversity index over productive rearrangements. In its TCRdb copy, this immuneACCESS table keeps in-frame sequences only and misses some clones. Where compared with another copy, unresolved V genes explain less than half of these, and the others have no known cause. V and J calls and clone size follow that table, whereas D and trimming were derived from the DNA. The sample profile shows approximately 75,000 clones; roughly 88% of them were found once. The top ten hold about 22% of the sample.

Trimming costs V 5 bases and J 3 bases, and their ends lie 19 bases apart. Based on the germline V gene, the CDR1 and CDR2 sequences are SGHAT and FQNNGV. Taken from cysteine to phenylalanine, the CDR3 has 16 residues. Of all the DNA, just the CDR3 is kept, 48 bases in frame from base 1. Summary of the overall study and its limitations: The quantity of clinical and demographic metadata differed by source and by participant and was supplied without curation.

As to this clone: This receptor's antigen is unknown. Base qualities are not at hand, and no much larger clone is one base apart.

The origin of this receptor is a woman in her 50s with acute or convalescent COVID-19. The chain couples TRBV11-2 to TRBJ1-1, and TRBD1 may be the D gene, going by 5 matching bases. Sequenced: peripheral blood. The sequence in DNA is TGTGCCAGCAGCACACGTGGGGGGATACTGGACACTGAAGCTTTCTTT. The encoded protein is CASSTRGGILDTEAFF. Joined to the reference TRBV11-2 and TRBJ1-1 proteins, this CDR3 gives the full variable domain: EAGVAQSPRYKIIEKRQSVAFWCNPISGHATLYWYQQILGQGPKLLIQFQNNGVVDDSQLPKDRFSAERLKGVDSTLKIQPAKLEDSAVYLCASSTRGGILDTEAFFGQGTRLTVV.